Presented here are 32 T cell receptor beta chains from one specimen sequenced in a study of T cells in Graves' hyperthyroidism and ophthalmopathy. The investigators amplified TCR beta CDR3 regions from RNA transcripts. TCR CDR3 underwent first-round RT-PCR with the HTBI primer set. TCRdb reprocessed the multiplex PCR reads with MiXCR, giving one entry per CDR3 protein. The top ten clones hold about 14% of a sample with approximately 270,000 distinct CDR3 sequences, roughly 15% of them seen once. The sample taken for sequencing was blood. The receptors derive from a woman between 40 and 50 years old with Graves' hyperthyroidism that later progressed to Graves' ophthalmopathy.

J is TRBJ2-1 and V is TRBV4-2; 8 bases are shared with TRBD2. Germline-derived CDR1 and CDR2 are LGHNA and YNFKEQ. This CDR3 region has 17 residues. J gave up 2 bases and V 4 bases, and 10 bases lay outside the gene matches. This chain's CDR3 is CASSLGTAGGPYNEQFF. The CDR3 DNA reads as TGTGCCAGCAGCCTAGGCACGGCGGGAGGCCCCTACAATGAGCAGTTCTTC.

This clonotype came up many times. The chain uses TRBV28 and TRBJ1-4, with D maybe TRBD1 (5 bases). Trimming took 5 bases from V and 8 from J, leaving 18 bases between them. The CDR3 is 15 amino acids. Germline-derived CDR1 and CDR2 are MDHEN and SYDVKM. The CDR3 sequence is CASSPSGGFGEKLFF. CDR3 sequence (DNA): TGTGCCAGCAGTCCTTCTGGGGGTTTTGGGGAAAAACTGTTTTTT.

Ten or more counts support this clonotype. This chain connects TRBV3-1 to TRBJ1-1; unclear D gene. From germline, CDR1 is LGHDT and CDR2 YNNKEL (reference sequence). Trimming took off 0 bases at V and 1 base at J, with 6 bases between the two ends. The CDR3 is 14 amino acids. The CDR3 is CASSQESGNTEAFF. The DNA for the CDR3 is TGTGCCAGCAGCCAAGAGTCGGGGAACACTGAAGCTTTCTTT. The full variable domain, completed using reference TRBV3-1 and TRBJ1-1, is DTAVSQTPKYLVTQMGNDKSIKCEQNLGHDTMYWYKQDSKKFLKIMFSYNNKELIINETVPNRFSPKSPDKAHLNLHINSLELGDSAVYFCASSQESGNTEAFFGQGTRLTVV.

This clonotype appeared a few times. This rearrangement joins TRBV7-9 to TRBJ2-5; 9 nucleotides line up with TRBD1. The CDR3 has 15 amino acids. CDR1 is SEHNR, CDR2 FQNEAQ, per germline (reference sequence). Trimming took 5 bases from V and 4 from J; bases not matched to a gene: 8. The CDR3 region is CASSAGQGPGETQYF. Here the CDR3 DNA reads TGTGCCAGCAGCGCCGGACAGGGGCCGGGAGAGACCCAGTACTTC.

This clonotype has a count of ten or more. The V and J genes are TRBV28 and TRBJ2-5, with D tentatively TRBD1 (5 bases). Germline V gene data show CDR1 as MDHEN and CDR2 as SYDVKM. This CDR3 is 13 amino acids long. V lost 4 bases, J lost 5 bases, and 11 bases lay in between. The CDR3: CASSSRVRETQYF. In DNA form, the CDR3 reads TGTGCCAGCAGTTCCAGGGTCCGGGAGACCCAGTACTTC.

This clonotype was seen repeatedly, ten times or more. V gene TRBV12-3 or TRBV12-4 combines with J gene TRBJ2-2, with TRBD2 matching over 8 bases. This CDR3 has 15 amino acids. Trimming cost V 6 bases and J 4 bases; bases outside gene matches: 7. For the CDR3, the DNA is TGTGCCAGCAGCCGTAGCGGGACGGGCACCGGGGAGCTGTTTTTT. Residues: CASSRSGTGTGELFF.

J is TRBJ2-7 and V is TRBV2; D is unresolved. The CDR3 extends over 15 amino acids. V lost 6 bases and J 3 bases, leaving 18 bases between the germline ends. Germline V gives CDR1 SNHLY, CDR2 FYNNEI. This CDR3 is CASRTVNRWDYEQYF. The CDR3 DNA follows: TGTGCCAGCAGGACCGTGAATCGATGGGACTACGAGCAGTACTTC.

This clonotype was counted at least ten times. The rearrangement links TRBV30 to TRBJ1-6; D is uncertain. Between the trimmed V and J ends, which lost 5 bases and 3 bases, there was a span of 8 bases. From germline, CDR1 is GTSNPN and CDR2 SVGIG (reference sequence). CDR3 size: 13 residues. CDR3 coding DNA: TGTGCCTGGGAACGGGGCTATAATTCACCCCTCCACTTT. It specifies CAWERGYNSPLHF. The variable domain in full, with the rest retrieved from reference TRBV30 and TRBJ1-6, is SQTIHQWPATLVQPVGSPLSLECTVEGTSNPNLYWYRQAAGRGLQLLFYSVGIGQISSEVPQNLSASRPQDRQFILSSKKLLLSDSGFYLCAWERGYNSPLHFGNGTRLTVT.

This clonotype has at least ten counts. This rearrangement joins TRBV6-5 to TRBJ1-1; D is unresolved. Looked up from germline, CDR1 is MNHEY and CDR2 is SVGAGI. CDR3 length: 13 amino acids. V shed 2 bases and J shed 1 base, with 5 bases lying between them. As DNA, the CDR3 is TGTGCCAGCAGTTACACCAGGAACACTGAAGCTTTCTTT. Translating it yields CASSYTRNTEAFF.

This clonotype was seen a handful of times. The V gene is TRBV20-1, the J gene TRBJ1-1; possibly TRBD1 for D (5 bases). Trimming pared 0 bases from V and 5 bases from J, leaving 7 bases between. The CDR3 sequence is 12 residues long. The germline CDR1 and CDR2 sequences are DFQATT and SNEGSKA (reference sequence). The CDR3 loop is CSARDQGTEAFF. The CDR3 nucleotides are TGCAGTGCTAGAGATCAGGGTACTGAAGCTTTCTTT.

This clonotype was counted between two and nine times. The CDR3 nucleotides are TGTGCCATCAGGGGAGGGCCAGGGGTGGAAAACTACGAGCAGTACTTC. Protein: CAIRGGPGVENYEQYF. The rearrangement links TRBV10-3 to TRBJ2-7; weak D call: TRBD2 (7 bases). Germline loops: CDR1 ENHRY, CDR2 SYGVKD. Trimming took off 6 bases at V and 3 bases at J, with 21 bases between the two ends. This CDR3 region has 16 residues.

This clonotype was counted ten times or more. The chain carries TRBV24-1 and TRBJ2-3; either TRBD1 or TRBD2 may supply D (6 bases each). The V and J ends lost 4 bases and 4 bases respectively, with 23 bases between them. CDR3 length: 18 residues. Germline assignment: CDR1 KGHDR and CDR2 SFDVKD. CDR3 region: CATSDGKWGAFPPDTQYF. CDR3 nucleotide sequence: TGTGCCACCAGTGACGGGAAGTGGGGGGCCTTCCCCCCAGATACGCAGTATTTT.

This clonotype occurred many times. V and J are TRBV7-2 and TRBJ1-4; TRBD1 might be the D (6 bases). V was shortened by 3 bases and J by 8 bases, with 16 bases between the two germline ends. The germline gives CDR1 SGHTA, CDR2 FQGNSA. The CDR3 consists of 15 residues. CDR3 residues: CASSFQQGIGEKLFF. The CDR3 DNA reads as TGTGCCAGCAGCTTCCAACAGGGAATAGGGGAAAAACTGTTTTTT.

For this clonotype: A much more abundant neighbour one base away suggests this may be a read error. The gene calls are TRBV18 and TRBJ2-1; 10 bases map to TRBD2. The V segment lost 3 bases and the J segment 9 bases; nucleotides outside the gene matches: 8. This CDR3 contains 15 residues. Germline V lookup: CDR1 KGHSH, CDR2 LQKENI. CDR3 coding DNA: TGTGCCAGCTCACCTCAGCTAGCGGGAGATAGTGAGCAGTTCTTC. Encoded protein: CASSPQLAGDSEQFF. Full variable domain (missing parts from reference TRBV18 and TRBJ2-1): NAGVMQNPRHLVRRRGQEARLRCSPMKGHSHVYWYRQLPEEGLKFMVYLQKENIIDESGMPKERFSAEFPKEGPSILRIQQVVRGDSAAYFCASSPQLAGDSEQFFGPGTRLTVL.

About this clonotype itself: This likely comes from a read error, as the CDR3 has no conserved phenylalanine or tryptophan at its end. The chain is built from TRBV20-1 and TRBJ1-5; possibly TRBD1 for D (5 bases). Germline V CDR1 and CDR2: DFQATT, SNEGSKA (reference sequence). The CDR3 is 15 residues long. V was clipped by 5 bases and J by 1 base, with 15 bases between them. CDR3 sequence: CSAPGDWGSNQPQHL. CDR3 nucleotide sequence: TGCAGTGCTCCGGGGGATTGGGGCAGCAATCAGCCCCAGCATCTT.

This clonotype appeared many times. The chain employs TRBV27 and TRBJ2-7; no definite D call. The V gene's germline CDR1 is MNHEY and CDR2 SMNVEV (reference sequence). V shed 4 bases and J shed 3 bases, with 16 bases lying between them. The CDR3 has 15 residues. For the CDR3, the DNA is TGTGCCAGCAGTTGGGCCGGGCAGGCTTTCTACGAGCAGTACTTC. It encodes CASSWAGQAFYEQYF.

This clonotype was recorded at least ten times. The V and J genes are TRBV7-8 and TRBJ1-5; D gene uncertain. The CDR3 is made up of 13 amino acids. The V and J ends lost 3 bases and 5 bases respectively, with 8 bases between them. Per the germline V gene, CDR1 is SGHVS and CDR2 is FQNEAQ. The CDR3 coding sequence is TGTGCCAGCAGCTTGTCCGATTATCAGCCCCAGCATTTT. Protein sequence: CASSLSDYQPQHF.

This clonotype is a singleton in its sample. An end of the junction does not agree with germline; a read error may underlie this. V gene TRBV2 combines with J gene TRBJ2-2; tentative D call: TRBD2 (5 bases). Germline lookup yields CDR1 SNHLY and CDR2 FYNNEI. The CDR3 has 16 amino acids. CDR3 in amino acids: CASSEERASNTVELFF. The CDR3 DNA reads TGTGCCAGCAGTGAAGAGAGGGCTTCGAACACCGTGGAGCTGTTTTTT.

This clonotype was counted many times. The J gene is TRBJ2-7, the V gene TRBV27, with TRBD2 identical over 8 bases. Germline CDR1 reads MNHEY; CDR2 reads SMNVEV (reference sequence). The CDR3 is 13 residues long. The ends lost 6 bases at V and 6 bases at J; junction bases unmatched: 7. CDR3 coding DNA: TGTGCCAGCAGGGTACTAGCGGAGGGCGAGCAGTACTTC. This sequence encodes CASRVLAEGEQYF.

This clonotype was recorded at least ten times. V and J are TRBV5-1 and TRBJ2-4; 7 positions agree with TRBD2. Germline values: CDR1 SGHRS, CDR2 YFSETQ. The CDR3 covers 16 residues. V was pared by 4 bases and J by 2 bases, with 9 bases of the junction left unmatched. The CDR3 here is CASSLPGGSSKNIQYF. CDR3 nucleotide sequence: TGCGCCAGCAGCCTTCCCGGGGGGTCCTCCAAAAACATTCAGTACTTC.

This clonotype has at least ten counts. The genes are TRBV29-1 and TRBJ2-5; 11 bases agree with TRBD1. CDR3 size: 15 residues. With 6 bases clipped from V and 5 bases from J, the junction kept 11 bases outside the gene matches. The germline CDR1 and CDR2 sequences are SQVTM and ANQGSEA. The CDR3 DNA reads TGCAGCGTCCCCGGGGACAGGGGGGAATTGGAGACCCAGTACTTC. Its protein product is CSVPGDRGELETQYF.

This clonotype was observed many times. This sequence joins TRBV27 and TRBJ1-2, with D unclear. The CDR3 has 13 amino acids. CDR1 is MNHEY and CDR2 is SMNVEV in the germline V gene (reference sequence). The V gene lost 3 bases and the J gene lost 1 base, with 6 bases spanning the gap. CDR3 in DNA: TGTGCCAGCAGTTTGGTGGGTAACTATGGCTACACCTTC. Translation gives CASSLVGNYGYTF.

This clonotype was picked up many times. This chain connects TRBV27 to TRBJ1-5; the D gene is possibly TRBD1 (6 bases). The CDR3 contains 14 residues. Germline CDR1 and CDR2: MNHEY and SMNVEV (reference sequence). V lost 4 bases and J 3 bases, leaving 10 bases between the germline ends. The CDR3 nucleotides read TGTGCCAGCAGTTCAGGGACAAACAATCAGCCCCAGCATTTT. Translation gives CASSSGTNNQPQHF.

The V call is TRBV19, the J call TRBJ2-1; 10 bases line up with TRBD1. The CDR3 loop spans 12 amino acids. The germline V gene has CDR1 LNHDA and CDR2 SQIVND (reference sequence). The J segment lost 14 bases and the V segment lost 5 bases, leaving 6 bases of the junction unmatched. The CDR3 nucleotides are TGTGCCAGTAGTCTCGGCGGGACAGGGGAGTTCTTC. The encoded protein is CASSLGGTGEFF.

This clonotype was picked up many times. The rearrangement uses TRBV29-1 and TRBJ2-7, with D perhaps TRBD1 or TRBD2 (5 bases each). Between the trimmed V and J ends, which lost 5 bases and 5 bases, there was a span of 13 bases. Germline V gene lookup returns CDR1 SQVTM and CDR2 ANQGSEA. The length of the CDR3 is 12 residues. CDR3 amino acids: CSVRISGHEQYF. The CDR3 coding sequence is TGCAGCGTTCGAATCTCGGGGCACGAGCAGTACTTC.

This clonotype has a count of ten or more. V and J are TRBV19 and TRBJ2-1, with TRBD2 matching over 8 bases. Germline V lookup: CDR1 LNHDA, CDR2 SQIVND (reference sequence). The CDR3 has 18 amino acids. V lost 3 bases to trimming and J lost 8 bases; unmatched junction nucleotides: 18. This CDR3 reads CASSILVSGAGDLYEQFF. The CDR3 DNA reads TGTGCCAGTAGTATTTTGGTGAGTGGAGCGGGAGACCTCTATGAGCAGTTCTTC.

This clonotype was observed a handful of times. The chain carries TRBV7-2 and TRBJ1-4; unclear D gene. This CDR3 contains 15 residues. Germline CDR1 SGHTA, CDR2 FQGNSA. Trimming removed 5 bases at V and 0 bases at J, with 10 bases between. In DNA, the CDR3 is TGTGCCAGCAGCCCGTTCGGGGCAACTAATGAAAAACTGTTTTTT. Its protein is CASSPFGATNEKLFF.

This clonotype was seen only once. The rearrangement links TRBV6-2 or TRBV6-3 to TRBJ2-5, with 10 bases fitting TRBD1. This CDR3 comprises 13 residues. Germline V gene lookup returns CDR1 MNHEY and CDR2 SVGEGT. V shed 6 bases and J 4 bases; nucleotides not matched to a gene: 2. The CDR3 sequence: CASRRQGAETQYF. In DNA, the CDR3 is TGTGCCAGCAGACGACAGGGGGCAGAGACCCAGTACTTC.

This clonotype has just one count. Lacking the conserved final phenylalanine or tryptophan, this CDR3 likely reflects a read error. Because the CDR3's place on the DNA is in doubt, the DNA is left out and the CDR3 is given as listed by TCRdb. The V and J genes are TRBV12-3 or TRBV12-4 and TRBJ1-5. The CDR3 totals 15 residues, both ends included. CDR3 amino acids: CASSFTDFSNQPPHV.

This clonotype occurred many times. The CDR3 loop reads CSARIQGAGNTIYF. CDR3 in DNA: TGCAGTGCTAGAATCCAGGGGGCTGGAAACACCATATATTTT. The rearrangement uses TRBV20-1 and TRBJ1-3, with 7 bases aligning to TRBD1. This CDR3 comprises 14 residues. V dropped 2 bases and J dropped 2; count of bases not matched to a gene: 3. The germline V gene has CDR1 DFQATT and CDR2 SNEGSKA (reference sequence).

Of note for this clonotype: Possible read error: a much larger clone is one base away. The conserved final phenylalanine or tryptophan is absent from the CDR3, which likely points to a read error. V and J are TRBV5-1 and TRBJ2-1, with TRBD1 identical over 9 bases. The CDR3 loop spans 16 amino acids. J was trimmed by 3 bases and V by 4 bases; bases with no gene match: 8. In germline, CDR1 is SGHRS, CDR2 YFSETQ. This chain's CDR3 is CASSTQGDRVYNEQFL. The DNA for the CDR3 is TGCGCCAGCAGCACCCAGGGGGACAGGGTCTACAATGAGCAGTTCCTC.

This clonotype was observed many times. J is TRBJ2-1 and V is TRBV30; TRBD2 matches 8 bases. CDR3 length: 16 residues. Germline values: CDR1 GTSNPN, CDR2 SVGIG (reference sequence). The ends lost 5 bases at V and 3 bases at J; junction bases unmatched: 12. In DNA form, the CDR3 reads TGTGCCTGGGCCGGGAGGGCCGGCGACAACTACAATGAGCAGTTCTTC. Translating it yields CAWAGRAGDNYNEQFF. Based on the CDR3 plus reference TRBV30 and TRBJ2-1, the full variable domain is SQTIHQWPATLVQPVGSPLSLECTVEGTSNPNLYWYRQAAGRGLQLLFYSVGIGQISSEVPQNLSASRPQDRQFILSSKKLLLSDSGFYLCAWAGRAGDNYNEQFFGPGTRLTVL.